This TCR beta chain was profiled in a study of T cell changes during pregnancy in multiple sclerosis. CDR3 size: 10 residues. V was clipped by 7 bases and J by 2 bases, with 5 bases between them. Germline loops: CDR1 SQVTM, CDR2 ANQGSEA. Produced via immunoSEQ multiplex PCR; TCRdb's table is partial and in-frame only. This table has tens of thousands of clones, roughly 92% appearing once. The sequence came from a female donor with multiple sclerosis, enrolled in a pregnancy study. The chain has TRBV29-1 and TRBJ1-1; D unclear. The sequences come from peripheral blood, collected in the second trimester of pregnancy. The CDR3 sequence: CSADNTEAFF. DNA of the CDR3: TGCAGCGCAGATAACACTGAAGCTTTCTTT.